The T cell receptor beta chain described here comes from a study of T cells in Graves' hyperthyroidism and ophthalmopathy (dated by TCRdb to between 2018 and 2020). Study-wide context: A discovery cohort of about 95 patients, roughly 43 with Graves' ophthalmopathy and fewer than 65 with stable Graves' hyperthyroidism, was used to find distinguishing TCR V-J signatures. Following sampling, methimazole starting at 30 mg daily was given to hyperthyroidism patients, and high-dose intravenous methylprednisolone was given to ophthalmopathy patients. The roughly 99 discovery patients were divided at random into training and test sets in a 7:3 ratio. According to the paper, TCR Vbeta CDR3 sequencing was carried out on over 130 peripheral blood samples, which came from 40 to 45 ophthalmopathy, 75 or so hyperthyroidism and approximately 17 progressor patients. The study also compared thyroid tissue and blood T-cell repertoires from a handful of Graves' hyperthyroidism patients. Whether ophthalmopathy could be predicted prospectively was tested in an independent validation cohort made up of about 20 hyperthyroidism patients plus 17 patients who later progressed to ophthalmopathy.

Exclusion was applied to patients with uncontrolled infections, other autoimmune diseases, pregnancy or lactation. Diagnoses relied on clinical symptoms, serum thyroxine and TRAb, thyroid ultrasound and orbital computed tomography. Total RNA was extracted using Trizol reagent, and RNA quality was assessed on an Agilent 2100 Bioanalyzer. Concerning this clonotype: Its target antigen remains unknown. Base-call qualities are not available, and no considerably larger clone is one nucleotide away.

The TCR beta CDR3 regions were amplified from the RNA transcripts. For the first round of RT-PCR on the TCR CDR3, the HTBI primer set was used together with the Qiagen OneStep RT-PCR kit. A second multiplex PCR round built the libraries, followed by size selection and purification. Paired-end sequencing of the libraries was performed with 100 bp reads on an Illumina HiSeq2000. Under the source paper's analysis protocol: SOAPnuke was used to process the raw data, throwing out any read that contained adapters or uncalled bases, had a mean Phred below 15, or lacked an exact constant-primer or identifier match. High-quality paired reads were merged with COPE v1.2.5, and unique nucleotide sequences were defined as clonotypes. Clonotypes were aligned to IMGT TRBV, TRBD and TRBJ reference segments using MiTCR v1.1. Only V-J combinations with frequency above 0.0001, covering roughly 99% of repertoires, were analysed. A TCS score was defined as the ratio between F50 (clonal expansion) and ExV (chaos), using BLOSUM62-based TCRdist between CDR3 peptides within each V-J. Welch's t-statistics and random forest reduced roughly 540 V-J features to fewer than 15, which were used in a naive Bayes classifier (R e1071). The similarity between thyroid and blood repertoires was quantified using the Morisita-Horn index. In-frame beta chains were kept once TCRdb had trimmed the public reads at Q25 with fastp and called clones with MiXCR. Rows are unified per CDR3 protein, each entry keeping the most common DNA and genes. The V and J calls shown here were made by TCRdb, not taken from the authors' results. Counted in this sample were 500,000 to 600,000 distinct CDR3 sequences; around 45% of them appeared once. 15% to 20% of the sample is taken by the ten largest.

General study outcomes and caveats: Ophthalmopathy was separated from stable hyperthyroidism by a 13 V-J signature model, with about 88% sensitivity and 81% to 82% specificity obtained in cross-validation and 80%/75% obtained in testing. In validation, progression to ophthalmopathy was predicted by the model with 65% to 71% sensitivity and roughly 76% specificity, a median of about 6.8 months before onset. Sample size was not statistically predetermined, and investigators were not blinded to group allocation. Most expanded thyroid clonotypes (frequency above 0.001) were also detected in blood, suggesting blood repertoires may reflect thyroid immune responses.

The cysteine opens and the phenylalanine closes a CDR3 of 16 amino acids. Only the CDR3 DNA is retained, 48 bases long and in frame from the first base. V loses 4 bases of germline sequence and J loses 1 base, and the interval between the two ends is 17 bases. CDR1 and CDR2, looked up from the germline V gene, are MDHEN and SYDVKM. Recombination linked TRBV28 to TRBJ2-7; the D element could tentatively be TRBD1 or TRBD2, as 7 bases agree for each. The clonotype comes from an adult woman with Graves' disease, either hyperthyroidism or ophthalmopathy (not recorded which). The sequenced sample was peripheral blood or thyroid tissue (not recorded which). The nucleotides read TGTGCCAGCAGTTGGGGAGGGGGCCAATATTCCTACGAGCAGTACTTC. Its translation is CASSWGGGQYSYEQYF.